This T cell receptor (beta chain) originates from a study of blood T cell repertoires in COVID-19. Overall study context: From T cells, B-cell-depleted T cells, or PBMCs came the material, which was cDNA or gDNA.

Original data processing: By means of reference gene primer amplification, nucleated cell counts were estimated. Sequencing was performed with immunoSEQ multiplex PCR; in TCRdb, only in-frame clones are kept and a portion is missing. Clone size and V and J calls were adopted from that table, with D and trimming inferred from the DNA. The sample lists about 250,000 clones; about four fifths were seen once. The germline V and J ends were trimmed by 4 bases and 1 base, with 19 bases remaining between them. The V gene's germline CDR1 is LNHDA and CDR2 SQIVND (reference sequence). The length of the CDR3 is 17 residues.

The sample comprised peripheral blood. The chain couples TRBV19 to TRBJ1-2; tentative D call: TRBD1 (5 bases). The receptor comes from a person between 65 and 79 years old with COVID-19, enrolled during active disease. The CDR3 region is CASSNSRDSGGNYGYTF. The CDR3 region has the DNA TGTGCCAGTAGTAATTCCCGGGACTCGGGGGGTAACTATGGCTACACCTTC.